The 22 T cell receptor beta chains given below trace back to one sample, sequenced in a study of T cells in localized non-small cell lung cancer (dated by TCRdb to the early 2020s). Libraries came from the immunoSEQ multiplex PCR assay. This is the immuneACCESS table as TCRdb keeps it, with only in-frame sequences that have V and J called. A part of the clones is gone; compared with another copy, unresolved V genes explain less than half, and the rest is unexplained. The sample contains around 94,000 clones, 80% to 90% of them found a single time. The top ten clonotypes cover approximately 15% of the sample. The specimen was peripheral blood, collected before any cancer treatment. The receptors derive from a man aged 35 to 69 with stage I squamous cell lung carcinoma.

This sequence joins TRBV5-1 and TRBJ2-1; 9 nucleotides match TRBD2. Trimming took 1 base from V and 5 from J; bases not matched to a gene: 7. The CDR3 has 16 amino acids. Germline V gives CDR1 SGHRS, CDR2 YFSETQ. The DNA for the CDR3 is TGCGCCAGCAGCTTGAGGGTAGCGGGGGTGAACAATGAGCAGTTCTTC. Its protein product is CASSLRVAGVNNEQFF.

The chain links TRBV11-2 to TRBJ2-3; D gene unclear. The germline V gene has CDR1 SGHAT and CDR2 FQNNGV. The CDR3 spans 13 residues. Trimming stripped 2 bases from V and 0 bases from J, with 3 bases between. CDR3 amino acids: CASSLRSTDTQYF. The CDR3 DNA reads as TGTGCCAGCAGCTTACGAAGCACAGATACGCAGTATTTT.

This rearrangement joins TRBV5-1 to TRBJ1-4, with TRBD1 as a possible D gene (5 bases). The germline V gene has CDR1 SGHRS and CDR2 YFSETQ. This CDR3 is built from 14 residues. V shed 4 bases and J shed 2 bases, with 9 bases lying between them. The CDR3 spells CASSQGTTNEKLFF. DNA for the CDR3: TGCGCCAGCAGCCAAGGGACCACTAATGAAAAACTGTTTTTT. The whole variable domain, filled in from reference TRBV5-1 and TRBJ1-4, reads KAGVTQTPRYLIKTRGQQVTLSCSPISGHRSVSWYQQTPGQGLQFLFEYFSETQRNKGNFPGRFSGRQFSNSRSEMNVSTLELGDSALYLCASSQGTTNEKLFFGSGTQLSVL.

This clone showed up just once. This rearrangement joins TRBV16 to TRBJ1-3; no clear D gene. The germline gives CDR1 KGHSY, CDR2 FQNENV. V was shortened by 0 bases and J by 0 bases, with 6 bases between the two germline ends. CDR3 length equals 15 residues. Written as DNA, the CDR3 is TGTGCCAGCAGCCAATCGGCACACTCTGGAAACACCATATATTTT. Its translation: CASSQSAHSGNTIYF.

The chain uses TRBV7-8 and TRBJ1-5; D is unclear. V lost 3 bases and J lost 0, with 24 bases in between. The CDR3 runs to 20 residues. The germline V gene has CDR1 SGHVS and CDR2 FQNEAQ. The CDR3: CASSFFRPSRSDYSNQPQHF. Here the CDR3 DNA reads TGTGCCAGCAGCTTTTTCCGGCCAAGTAGGTCCGATTATAGCAATCAGCCCCAGCATTTT.

CDR3 bases: TGTGCCAGCAGCTTAGATCTCTCAGGGGGAAAACTGTTTTTT. Translated, it gives CASSLDLSGGKLFF. This chain joins TRBV11-2 and TRBJ1-4; 7 positions agree with TRBD1. After removal of 0 bases from V and 10 bases from J, the junction contained 5 bases not matched to a gene. Germline V CDR1 and CDR2: SGHAT, FQNNGV. The length of the CDR3 is 14 residues.

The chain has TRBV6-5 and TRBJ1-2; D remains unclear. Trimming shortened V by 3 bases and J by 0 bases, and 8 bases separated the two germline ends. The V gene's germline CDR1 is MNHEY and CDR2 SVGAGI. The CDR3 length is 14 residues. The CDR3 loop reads CASSYKSANYGYTF. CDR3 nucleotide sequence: TGTGCCAGCAGTTATAAATCAGCTAACTATGGCTACACCTTC.

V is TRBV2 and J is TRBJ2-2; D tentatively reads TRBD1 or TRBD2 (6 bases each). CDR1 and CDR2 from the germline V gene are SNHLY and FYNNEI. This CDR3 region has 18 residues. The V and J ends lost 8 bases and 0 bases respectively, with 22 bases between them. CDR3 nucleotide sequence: TGTGCCAGCGGGACCCTCGGGGGCCCTTCCGCGAACACCGGGGAGCTGTTTTTT. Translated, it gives CASGTLGGPSANTGELFF. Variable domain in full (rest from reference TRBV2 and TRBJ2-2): EPEVTQTPSHQVTQMGQEVILRCVPISNHLYFYWYRQILGQKVEFLVSFYNNEISEKSEIFDDQFSVERPDGSNFTLKIRSTKLEDSAMYFCASGTLGGPSANTGELFFGEGSRLTVL.

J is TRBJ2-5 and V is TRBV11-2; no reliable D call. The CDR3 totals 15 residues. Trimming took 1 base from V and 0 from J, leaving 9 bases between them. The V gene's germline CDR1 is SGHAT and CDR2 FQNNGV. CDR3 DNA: TGTGCCAGCAGCTTAGTACGGCCATACCAAGAGACCCAGTACTTC. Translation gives CASSLVRPYQETQYF.

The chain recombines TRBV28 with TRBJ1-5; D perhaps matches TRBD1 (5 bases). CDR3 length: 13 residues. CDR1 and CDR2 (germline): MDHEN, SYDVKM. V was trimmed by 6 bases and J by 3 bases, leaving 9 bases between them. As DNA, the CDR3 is TGTGCCAGCAGACCGGGGGTCAATCAGCCCCAGCATTTT. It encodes CASRPGVNQPQHF.

The CDR3 DNA is TGTGCCAGCAGCACCCCGGGGGGGAAGGGGTTCGAGGAGTTCTTC. Its translation is CASSTPGGKGFEEFF. The chain links TRBV7-9 to TRBJ2-1; TRBD2 matches at 8 bases. The CDR3 extends over 15 amino acids. The germline CDR1 and CDR2 sequences are SEHNR and FQNEAQ (reference sequence). V shed 5 bases and J 14 bases; nucleotides not matched to a gene: 17. Variable domain in full (rest from reference TRBV7-9 and TRBJ2-1): DTGVSQNPRHKITKRGQNVTFRCDPISEHNRLYWYRQTLGQGPEFLTYFQNEAQLEKSRLLSDRFSAERPKGSFSTLEIQRTEQGDSAMYLCASSTPGGKGFEEFFGPGTRLTVL.

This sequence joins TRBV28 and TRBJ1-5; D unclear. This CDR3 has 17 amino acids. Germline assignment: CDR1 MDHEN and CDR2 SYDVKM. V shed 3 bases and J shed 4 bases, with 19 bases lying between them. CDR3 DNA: TGTGCCAGCAGTTTTGCATCACGGGCCAAGAGAAATCAGCCCCAGCATTTT. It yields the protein CASSFASRAKRNQPQHF.

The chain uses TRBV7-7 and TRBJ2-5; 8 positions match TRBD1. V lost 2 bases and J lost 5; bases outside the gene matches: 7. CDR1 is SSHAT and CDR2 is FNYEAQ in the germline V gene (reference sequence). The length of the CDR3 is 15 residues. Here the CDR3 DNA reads TGTGCCAGCAGCTTATTTCAGGGGGCAGAGGAGACCCAGTACTTC. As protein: CASSLFQGAEETQYF.

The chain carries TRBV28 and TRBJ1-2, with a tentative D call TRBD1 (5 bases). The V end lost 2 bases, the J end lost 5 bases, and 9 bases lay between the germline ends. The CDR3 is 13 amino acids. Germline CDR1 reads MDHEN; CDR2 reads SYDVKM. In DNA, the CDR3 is TGTGCCAGCAGTTTACGAGGGGTGTATGGCTACACCTTC. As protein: CASSLRGVYGYTF.

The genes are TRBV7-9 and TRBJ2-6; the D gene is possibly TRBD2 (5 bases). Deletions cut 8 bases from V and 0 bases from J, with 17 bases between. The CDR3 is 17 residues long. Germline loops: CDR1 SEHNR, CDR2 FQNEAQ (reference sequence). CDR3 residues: CASGFGRLSSGANVLTF. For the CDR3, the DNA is TGTGCCAGCGGATTCGGCAGACTAAGCTCTGGGGCCAACGTCCTGACTTTC.

DNA of the CDR3: TGTGCCAGCAGCCATCCCGGCGGAAATTCACCCCTCCACTTT. Translating gives CASSHPGGNSPLHF. V gene TRBV7-8 combines with J gene TRBJ1-6; D is ambiguous. Trimming stripped 5 bases from V and 7 bases from J, with 12 bases between. The CDR3 is 14 amino acids. Germline loops: CDR1 SGHVS, CDR2 FQNEAQ.

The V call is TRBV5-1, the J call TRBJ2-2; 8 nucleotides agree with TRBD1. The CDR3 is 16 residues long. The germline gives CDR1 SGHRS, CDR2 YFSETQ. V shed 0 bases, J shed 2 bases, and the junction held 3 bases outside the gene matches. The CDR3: CASSLEGQVNTGELFF. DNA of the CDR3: TGCGCCAGCAGCTTGGAGGGACAGGTCAACACCGGGGAGCTGTTTTTT. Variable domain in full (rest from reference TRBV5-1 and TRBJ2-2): KAGVTQTPRYLIKTRGQQVTLSCSPISGHRSVSWYQQTPGQGLQFLFEYFSETQRNKGNFPGRFSGRQFSNSRSEMNVSTLELGDSALYLCASSLEGQVNTGELFFGEGSRLTVL.

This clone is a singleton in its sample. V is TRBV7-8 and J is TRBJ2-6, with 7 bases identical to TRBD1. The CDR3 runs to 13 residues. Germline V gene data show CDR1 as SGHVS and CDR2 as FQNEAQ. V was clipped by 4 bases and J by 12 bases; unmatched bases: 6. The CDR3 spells CASSSGTASVLTF. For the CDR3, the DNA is TGTGCCAGCAGCTCCGGGACAGCTTCCGTCCTGACTTTC.

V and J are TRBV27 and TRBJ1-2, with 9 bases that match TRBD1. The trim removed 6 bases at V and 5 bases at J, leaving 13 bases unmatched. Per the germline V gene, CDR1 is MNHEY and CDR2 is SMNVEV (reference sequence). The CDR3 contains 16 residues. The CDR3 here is CASRRTGAVNSYGYTF. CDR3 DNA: TGTGCCAGCAGAAGGACAGGGGCCGTGAATTCTTATGGCTACACCTTC.

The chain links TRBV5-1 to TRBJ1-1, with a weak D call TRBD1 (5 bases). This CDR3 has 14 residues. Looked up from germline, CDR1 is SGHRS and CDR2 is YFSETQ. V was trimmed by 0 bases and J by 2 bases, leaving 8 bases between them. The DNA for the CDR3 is TGCGCCAGCAGCTTGGTCCAGGGAAACACTGAAGCTTTCTTT. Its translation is CASSLVQGNTEAFF.

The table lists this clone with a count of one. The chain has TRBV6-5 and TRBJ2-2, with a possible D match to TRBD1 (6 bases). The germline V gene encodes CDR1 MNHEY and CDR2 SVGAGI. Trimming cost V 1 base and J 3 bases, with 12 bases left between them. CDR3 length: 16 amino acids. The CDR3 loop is CASSYYRQGYTGELFF. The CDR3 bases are TGTGCCAGCAGTTACTACCGGCAGGGGTACACCGGGGAGCTGTTTTTT.

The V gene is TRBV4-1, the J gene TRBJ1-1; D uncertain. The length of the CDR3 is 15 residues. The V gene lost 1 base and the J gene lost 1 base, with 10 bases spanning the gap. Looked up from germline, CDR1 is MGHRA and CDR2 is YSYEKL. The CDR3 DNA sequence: TGCGCCAGCAGCCAAGGAGACCGGAGGAACACTGAAGCTTTCTTT. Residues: CASSQGDRRNTEAFF.